A single sample gave rise to the 30 T cell receptor beta chains below, sequenced in a study of CD4 T cells in relation to SARS-CoV-2 and coronaviruses. Generated by immunoSEQ multiplex PCR, the TCRdb table keeps only in-frame clones and is missing some. The data show under 30,000 clones, around 78% seen once. Antigens of these TCRs are unknown. Before the COVID-19 pandemic, during about 2011-2019, CD4+ T cells were taken from unexposed donors. Isolation of CD4+ T cells took place after about 9 days in culture. Sequencing input: CD4+ T cells from PBMCs, cultured in vitro. Source of these receptors: a human donor in good health.

The chain has TRBV18 and TRBJ2-1; 7 bases match TRBD2. The CDR3 sequence is 16 residues long. Germline values: CDR1 KGHSH, CDR2 LQKENI. The junction had 9 bases not matched to a gene; V was cut back by 3 bases and J by 4 bases. In DNA, the CDR3 is TGTGCCAGCTCACCTCTAGGGACTAACCTGTACAATGAGCAGTTCTTC. Encoded protein: CASSPLGTNLYNEQFF.

This chain uses TRBV20-1 with TRBJ1-1, with unresolved D. CDR1 and CDR2 (germline): DFQATT, SNEGSKA (reference sequence). This CDR3 region has 11 residues. V was pared by 6 bases and J by 1 base, with 6 bases between. The CDR3 is CSARQNTEAFF. For the CDR3, the DNA is TGCAGTGCCCGACAGAACACTGAAGCTTTCTTT.

This clone showed up just a few times. This chain joins TRBV4-2 and TRBJ2-7, with D possibly matching TRBD1 (5 bases). CDR1 is LGHNA, CDR2 YNFKEQ, per germline. The CDR3 consists of 14 residues. V was shortened by 0 bases and J by 3 bases, with 9 bases between the two germline ends. For the CDR3, the DNA is TGTGCCAGCAGCCAAGATTCCAGGGACTACGAGCAGTACTTC. Its translation is CASSQDSRDYEQYF.

This clone has more than one count but fewer than ten. The V gene is TRBV2, the J gene TRBJ2-7; D is unclear. Germline-derived CDR1 and CDR2 are SNHLY and FYNNEI. V was trimmed by 7 bases and J by 3 bases, leaving 13 bases between them. The CDR3 is 13 amino acids. CDR3 region: CASKGIRYYEQYF. Here the CDR3 DNA reads TGTGCCAGCAAGGGAATCAGGTACTACGAGCAGTACTTC.

The V and J genes are TRBV29-1 and TRBJ2-7, with 7 positions matching TRBD2. The V segment lost 7 bases and the J segment 7 bases; nucleotides outside the gene matches: 13. CDR1 SQVTM and CDR2 ANQGSEA come from the germline V gene. The CDR3 covers 13 residues. The CDR3 protein is CSGGGAFGGEQYF. Here the CDR3 DNA reads TGCAGCGGGGGCGGGGCGTTCGGGGGGGAGCAGTACTTC.

The CDR3 here is CASSRQRPNYGYTF. In DNA, the CDR3 is TGTGCCAGTAGTAGACAGCGACCTAACTATGGCTACACCTTC. The chain couples TRBV19 to TRBJ1-2; weak D call: TRBD1 (5 bases). This CDR3 comprises 14 residues. Trimming shortened V by 4 bases and J by 0 bases, and 9 bases separated the two germline ends. Germline lookup yields CDR1 LNHDA and CDR2 SQIVND (reference sequence). Based on the CDR3 plus reference TRBV19 and TRBJ1-2, the full variable domain is DGGITQSPKYLFRKEGQNVTLSCEQNLNHDAMYWYRQDPGQGLRLIYYSQIVNDFQKGDIAEGYSVSREKKESFPLTVTSAQKNPTAFYLCASSRQRPNYGYTFGSGTRLTVV.

The CDR3 DNA follows: TGTGCCAGCAGTAAACTTGACAACTTCTACGAGCAGTACTTC. This sequence encodes CASSKLDNFYEQYF. The chain joins TRBV6-2 or TRBV6-3 to TRBJ2-7; no reliable D call. Germline V lookup: CDR1 MNHEY, CDR2 SVGEGT. The CDR3 covers 14 residues. Trimming took off 5 bases at V and 3 bases at J, with 14 bases between the two ends.

The CDR3 spells CAWNRVQETQYF. The CDR3 DNA sequence: TGTGCCTGGAACAGGGTCCAAGAGACCCAGTACTTC. J is TRBJ2-5 and V is TRBV30; D is possibly TRBD1 (6 bases). Trimming cost V 4 bases and J 1 base, with 7 bases left between them. The CDR3 consists of 12 residues. Germline CDR1 GTSNPN, CDR2 SVGIG (reference sequence).

Only one count was recorded for this clone. This chain links TRBV5-4 with TRBJ1-1; weak D call: TRBD1 (6 bases). V was clipped by 2 bases and J by 8 bases, with 13 bases between them. Germline CDR1 is SGHNT and CDR2 is YYREEE (reference sequence). CDR3 size: 13 residues. In DNA form, the CDR3 reads TGTGCCAGCAGCTTCGAAAGTACAGGGGAAGCTTTCTTT. Translated: CASSFESTGEAFF.

This chain joins TRBV20-1 and TRBJ1-2, with unresolved D. The germline V gene has CDR1 DFQATT and CDR2 SNEGSKA (reference sequence). V dropped 0 bases and J dropped 9 bases, with 8 bases sitting between them. The CDR3 is 11 residues long. CDR3 nucleotide sequence: TGCAGTGCTAGAGATGAAGTGAGCTACACCTTC. Its protein is CSARDEVSYTF.

This clone was detected once. The chain carries TRBV5-6 and TRBJ2-7, with 7 bases lining up with TRBD1. The CDR3 runs to 14 residues. V was pared by 1 base and J by 3 bases, with 4 bases of the junction left unmatched. Per germline, CDR1 SGHDT and CDR2 YYEEEE. For the CDR3, the DNA is TGTGCCAGCAGCTTGACAGGGGCCATCTACGAGCAGTACTTC. This encodes CASSLTGAIYEQYF.

The V call is TRBV4-2, the J call TRBJ2-7, with TRBD2 matching over 7 bases. CDR1 is LGHNA and CDR2 is YNFKEQ in the germline V gene. The CDR3 is 15 residues long. V lost 0 bases and J lost 3; bases outside the gene matches: 5. CDR3: CASSQDRLARYEQYF. Written as DNA, the CDR3 is TGTGCCAGCAGCCAAGATAGACTAGCTCGCTACGAGCAGTACTTC.

The chain couples TRBV6-5 to TRBJ2-3; D remains unclear. Per germline, CDR1 MNHEY and CDR2 SVGAGI. V lost 6 bases, J lost 2 bases, and 6 bases lay in between. This CDR3 has 12 residues. The DNA of the CDR3 is TGTGCCAGCAGCCCCCCCACAGATACGCAGTATTTT. Translation: CASSPPTDTQYF.

The chain joins TRBV2 to TRBJ1-2, with TRBD1 matching 10 bases. The V segment lost 6 bases and the J segment 0 bases; nucleotides outside the gene matches: 10. The CDR3 has 17 residues. Germline V gene sequence: CDR1 SNHLY, CDR2 FYNNEI. The CDR3 is CASRKGQGTYTNYGYTF. The CDR3 bases are TGTGCCAGCAGGAAGGGACAGGGGACGTACACTAACTATGGCTACACCTTC.

The chain uses TRBV30 and TRBJ1-3; tentatively, D is TRBD1 (6 bases). The CDR3 consists of 14 residues. Per the germline V gene, CDR1 is GTSNPN and CDR2 is SVGIG (reference sequence). The ends were cut back, 3 bases at V and 4 bases at J, with 13 bases in the middle. The CDR3 nucleotides are TGTGCCTGGAGCCCCGGGGGGGCCGGAAACACCATATATTTT. The encoded protein is CAWSPGGAGNTIYF. The whole variable domain, filled in from reference TRBV30 and TRBJ1-3, reads SQTIHQWPATLVQPVGSPLSLECTVEGTSNPNLYWYRQAAGRGLQLLFYSVGIGQISSEVPQNLSASRPQDRQFILSSKKLLLSDSGFYLCAWSPGGAGNTIYFGEGSWLTVV.

The V gene is TRBV11-2, the J gene TRBJ1-6; tentative D call: TRBD1 (6 bases). The CDR3 has 19 residues. Trimming took 0 bases from V and 0 from J, leaving 15 bases between them. From germline, CDR1 is SGHAT and CDR2 FQNNGV. CDR3 sequence (DNA): TGTGCCAGCAGCTTAGACTTAGTCAAAGGGGGCTCCTATAATTCACCCCTCCACTTT. Protein sequence: CASSLDLVKGGSYNSPLHF. Full variable domain (outside the CDR3, taken from reference TRBV11-2 and TRBJ1-6): EAGVAQSPRYKIIEKRQSVAFWCNPISGHATLYWYQQILGQGPKLLIQFQNNGVVDDSQLPKDRFSAERLKGVDSTLKIQPAKLEDSAVYLCASSLDLVKGGSYNSPLHFGNGTRLTVT.

The chain links TRBV20-1 to TRBJ2-1, with a possible D match to TRBD2 (6 bases). The germline V and J ends were trimmed by 3 bases and 9 bases, with 9 bases remaining between them. Per germline, CDR1 DFQATT and CDR2 SNEGSKA (reference sequence). CDR3 length: 11 residues. CDR3 sequence: CSASAAGEQFF. CDR3 in DNA: TGCAGTGCTAGTGCAGCGGGTGAGCAGTTCTTC.

This clone turned up a few times. The J gene is TRBJ1-2, the V gene TRBV4-2; 9 nucleotides line up with TRBD1. V shed 1 base and J 7 bases; nucleotides not matched to a gene: 4. The germline V gene encodes CDR1 LGHNA and CDR2 YNFKEQ. The CDR3 runs to 14 residues. DNA of the CDR3: TGTGCCAGCAGCCAAGGGGACAGGGTAGTTGGCTACACCTTC. Amino acid sequence: CASSQGDRVVGYTF.

The chain employs TRBV5-1 and TRBJ1-1; D not certain. V was trimmed by 2 bases and J by 4 bases, leaving 12 bases between them. The germline CDR1 and CDR2 sequences are SGHRS and YFSETQ. The CDR3 runs 14 residues. The CDR3 loop is CASSFLAVTTEAFF. DNA for the CDR3: TGCGCCAGCAGCTTCTTGGCCGTGACCACTGAAGCTTTCTTT.

The chain uses TRBV12-2 and TRBJ2-7; no DNA check was done on the table's D call, TRBD2. TRBV12-2 represents a pseudogene. There are 14 residues in the CDR3. The CDR3 DNA follows: TGTGCAAGTCGCTTGGGGGACTTCTCCTACGAGCAGTACTTC. This translates into CASRLGDFSYEQYF.

J is TRBJ2-2 and V is TRBV5-8; TRBD1 agrees at 8 bases. With 3 bases clipped from V and 6 bases from J, the junction kept 10 bases outside the gene matches. CDR3 length: 16 amino acids. Per the germline V gene, CDR1 is SGHTS and CDR2 is YDEGEE. This CDR3 reads CASSSDRGGLAGELFF. In DNA, the CDR3 is TGTGCCAGCAGCTCCGACAGGGGCGGTTTGGCCGGGGAGCTGTTTTTT. The entire variable domain, with the rest obtained from reference TRBV5-8 and TRBJ2-2, is as follows: EAGVTQSPTHLIKTRGQQATLRCSPISGHTSVYWYQQALGLGLQFLLWYDEGEERNRGNFPPRFSGRQFPNYSSELNVNALELEDSALYLCASSSDRGGLAGELFFGEGSRLTVL.

J is TRBJ2-5 and V is TRBV7-2, with D tentatively TRBD2 (6 bases). V was cut by 0 bases and J by 4 bases, with 9 bases left in between. CDR1 is SGHTA, CDR2 FQGNSA, per germline. The CDR3 spans 14 residues. The CDR3, as DNA: TGTGCCAGCAGCTTAGCGCGGGGTGGAGAGACCCAGTACTTC. Its protein is CASSLARGGETQYF.

This chain connects TRBV19 to TRBJ2-1, with 11 bases lining up with TRBD1. After removal of 0 bases from V and 8 bases from J, the junction contained 6 bases not matched to a gene. The CDR3 covers 16 residues. Germline CDR1 and CDR2: LNHDA and SQIVND (reference sequence). CDR3 amino acids: CASSIEGTGGIDEQFF. Here the CDR3 DNA reads TGTGCCAGTAGTATAGAGGGGACAGGGGGAATCGATGAGCAGTTCTTC.

The chain has TRBV7-2 and TRBJ1-1, with TRBD1 matching over 7 bases. J lost 5 bases, V lost 5 bases, and 5 bases had no gene match. CDR1 and CDR2 (germline): SGHTA, FQGNSA. The CDR3 runs to 13 residues. The CDR3 reads CASSPRQGTEAFF. CDR3 DNA sequence: TGTGCCAGCAGCCCTCGACAGGGTACTGAAGCTTTCTTT.

V and J are TRBV5-6 and TRBJ2-1, with TRBD2 identical over 12 bases. The V gene's germline CDR1 is SGHDT and CDR2 YYEEEE. J gave up 4 bases and V 2 bases, and 7 bases lay outside the gene matches. CDR3 length: 17 residues. The CDR3 nucleotides read TGTGCCAGCAGCTTACGACTAGCGGGAGTAGGGTACAATGAGCAGTTCTTC. Residues: CASSLRLAGVGYNEQFF.

This clone occurred a few times. V usage is TRBV5-1 and J usage is TRBJ2-2, with 8 bases identical to TRBD1. Germline V gives CDR1 SGHRS, CDR2 YFSETQ. The CDR3 sequence is 14 residues long. The V and J ends lost 4 bases and 4 bases, in that order; junction bases with no gene match: 3. The CDR3: CASSQGASTGELFF. In DNA form, the CDR3 reads TGCGCCAGCAGCCAGGGGGCCTCCACCGGGGAGCTGTTTTTT.

This rearrangement joins TRBV3-1 (or the pseudogene TRBV3-2) to TRBJ2-1; D remains unclear. V gave up 1 base and J gave up 8 bases, with 15 bases separating them. The germline V gene encodes CDR1 LGHDT and CDR2 YNNKEL (reference sequence). The CDR3 is made up of 15 amino acids. The CDR3 coding sequence is TGTGCCAGCAGCCAAGCCCCCGGCGCCACACATGAGCAGTTCTTC. It translates to CASSQAPGATHEQFF.

The sample holds a few counts of this clone. The V and J genes are TRBV7-2 and TRBJ1-2, with 7 bases fitting TRBD1. This CDR3 has 14 amino acids. V was clipped by 3 bases and J by 8 bases; unmatched bases: 9. Germline lookup yields CDR1 SGHTA and CDR2 FQGNSA. The CDR3 spells CASSLDRPRGGYTF. The CDR3 nucleotides read TGTGCCAGCAGCTTGGACAGGCCTCGGGGGGGCTACACCTTC.

The chain uses TRBV9 and TRBJ2-2; D may correspond to TRBD1 or TRBD2 (5 bases each). This CDR3 is 14 amino acids long. Germline loops: CDR1 SGDLS, CDR2 YYNGEE. V was pared by 4 bases and J by 6 bases, with 13 bases between. Written as DNA, the CDR3 is TGTGCCAGCAGCCCCGGGACGAATTCCGGGGAGCTGTTTTTT. This gives the protein CASSPGTNSGELFF.

The chain has TRBV10-3 and TRBJ1-1, with TRBD1 as a possible D gene (5 bases). V dropped 7 bases and J dropped 6 bases, with 18 bases sitting between them. The CDR3 spans 14 residues. CDR1 is ENHRY and CDR2 is SYGVKD in the germline V gene. DNA of the CDR3: TGTGCCATCACCTCTAGCTGGGGGATGGCTGAAGCTTTCTTT. Translation gives CAITSSWGMAEAFF.